The present TCR beta chain was sequenced within a study of T cell responses to AZD1222 COVID-19 vaccine. This CDR3 comprises 15 residues. Trimming removed 10 bases from V and 2 bases from J, with 20 bases in between. Per the germline V gene, CDR1 is MNHEY and CDR2 is SVGAGI. Profiled with immunoSEQ multiplex PCR; TCRdb holds only in-frame clones, not every one. The data contain 95,000 to 100,000 clones, 65% to 85% of them singletons. In this sample, this clone turned up a few times. Its matching antigen is unknown. Study outcomes and limitations: Most donors were white British, females outnumbered males, and clonal diversity was possibly underestimated.

The sequences come from peripheral blood, collected 28 days after the second AZD1222 dose. This TCR derives from an adult who received the AZD1222 COVID-19 vaccine. The chain couples TRBV6-5 to TRBJ1-2; unclear D gene. CDR3 bases: TGTGCCACCAACCCCACTCTGGGAGGAAACTATGGCTACACCTTC. It specifies CATNPTLGGNYGYTF.